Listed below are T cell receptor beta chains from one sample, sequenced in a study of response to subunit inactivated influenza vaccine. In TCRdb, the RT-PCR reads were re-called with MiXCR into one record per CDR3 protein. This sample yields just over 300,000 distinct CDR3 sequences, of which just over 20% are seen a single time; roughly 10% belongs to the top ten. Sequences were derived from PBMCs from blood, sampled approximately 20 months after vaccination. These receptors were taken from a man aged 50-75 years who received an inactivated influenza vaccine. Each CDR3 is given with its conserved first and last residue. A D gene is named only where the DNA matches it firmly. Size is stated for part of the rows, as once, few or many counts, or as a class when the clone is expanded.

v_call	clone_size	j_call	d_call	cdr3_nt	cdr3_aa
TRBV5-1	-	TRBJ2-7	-	TGCGCCAGCAGCCCGGTCGTAGGCTACGAGCAGTACTTC	CASSPVVGYEQYF
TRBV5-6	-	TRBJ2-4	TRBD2	TGTGCCAGCAGCTTGGTAATACAGAGCGGGAGGGGTTCAAACATTCAGTACTTC	CASSLVIQSGRGSNIQYF
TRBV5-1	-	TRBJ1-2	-	TGCGCCAGCAGCACGGGACAAACTAACTATGGCTACACCTTC	CASSTGQTNYGYTF
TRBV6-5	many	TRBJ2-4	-	TGTGCCAGCAGTTACTGGTCAGGCCTAGCCAAAAACATTCAGTACTTC	CASSYWSGLAKNIQYF
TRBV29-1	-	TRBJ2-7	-	TGCAGCGTTGTGGCAGCATCCTACGAGCAGTACTTC	CSVVAASYEQYF
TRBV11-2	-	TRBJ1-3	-	TGTGCCAGCAGCTTAGAAGGCCAGGCTGGAAACACCATATATTTT	CASSLEGQAGNTIYF
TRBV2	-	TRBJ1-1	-	TGTGCCAGCAGTGACGGATTCATGAACACTGAAGCTTTCTTT	CASSDGFMNTEAFF
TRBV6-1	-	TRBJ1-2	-	TGTGCCAGCAGTGAGAGCGACAGTGGCTATGGCTACACCTTC	CASSESDSGYGYTF
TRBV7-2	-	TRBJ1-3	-	TGTGCCAGCAGCCGCTCCCTAGTAAACACCATATATTTT	CASSRSLVNTIYF
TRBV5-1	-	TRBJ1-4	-	TGCGCCAGCAGGGGGGCCGTCGGGGAAAAACTGTTTTTT	CASRGAVGEKLFF
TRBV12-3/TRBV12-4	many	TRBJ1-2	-	TGTGCCAGCAGCCGGGGACCTTACTATGGCTACACCTTC	CASSRGPYYGYTF
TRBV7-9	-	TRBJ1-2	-	TGTGCCAGCAGCTTAGCTTTCCAGGGCTATGGCTACACCTTC	CASSLAFQGYGYTF
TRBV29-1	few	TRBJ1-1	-	TGCAGCGTCCACAAACAGGGTGAAGCTTTCTTT	CSVHKQGEAFF
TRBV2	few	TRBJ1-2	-	TGTGCCAGCGGAGGGGTCAACTATGGCTACACCTTC	CASGGVNYGYTF
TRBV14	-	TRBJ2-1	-	TGTGCCAGCAGCCAAGATCGGCAGTCACTTTGGGGGTACAATGAGCAGTTCTTC	CASSQDRQSLWGYNEQFF
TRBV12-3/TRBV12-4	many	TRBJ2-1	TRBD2	TGTGCCAGCAGTATAGCGGGGGGGTTAAGAAATGAGCAGTTCTTC	CASSIAGGLRNEQFF
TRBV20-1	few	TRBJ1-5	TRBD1	TGCAGTGCTGAGGGGGCGCTCAATCAGCCCCAGCATTTT	CSAEGALNQPQHF
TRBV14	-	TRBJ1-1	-	TGTGCCAGCAGCCGCCTACAGTACACTGAAGCTTTCTTT	CASSRLQYTEAFF